These T cell receptor beta chains were read from a single sample in a study of cytotoxic CD8 clonotypes in ibrutinib-treated CLL. Sequencing used immunoSEQ multiplex PCR; TCRdb keeps in-frame clones, though not all of them. The data contain around 91,000 clones, roughly 84% of them singletons. This material consisted of PBMCs, taken before ibrutinib treatment. The origin of the receptors is a human donor with chronic lymphocytic leukemia. Both conserved end residues are part of each CDR3. The order of the fields is J gene, clone size, CDR3 length, V gene, CDR3 protein. The size entry is marked missing in some rows and otherwise reads once, few, many or a size class.

TRBJ2-7	-	15	TRBV6-5	CASSSTTSGKREQYF
TRBJ1-1	once	15	TRBV28	CASTRQGHLNTEAFF
TRBJ1-1	-	15	TRBV11-3	CASIGPSGEGTEAFF
TRBJ1-3	-	14	TRBV7-9	CASSWDRDGNTIYF
TRBJ2-3	few	15	TRBV27	CASSFYRQGLATQYF
TRBJ2-1	-	15	TRBV11-3	CASSFRRQGNHEQFF
TRBJ1-4	-	15	TRBV28	CATLIGGGNSEKLFF
TRBJ1-2	few	15	TRBV25-1	CASSEGSGGWYGYTF
TRBJ1-1	-	15	TRBV2	CASIFDDSMNTEAFF
TRBJ1-1	-	13	TRBV6-6	CASSYSQRFEAFF
TRBJ2-3	-	18	TRBV7-6	CASSFTPVQRGNTDTQYF
TRBJ2-7	-	14	TRBV6-6	CASSYPGGSYEQYF
TRBJ1-1	-	14	TRBV5-1	CASSSMGGNTEAFF
TRBJ1-4	once	12	TRBV29-1	CSVVMTNEKLFF
TRBJ2-2	-	21	TRBV7-8	CASSWQQGGVPGGSNTGELFF